This paragraph reports one T cell receptor beta chain. Its cognate antigen has yet to be identified. Per-base qualities were not stored, and no clone one base away is much larger. Sequencing used an Illumina HiSeq 1500. Starting from the raw public reads, TCRdb applied fastp trimming at Q25, assembled clones with MiXCR and retained in-frame beta chains. When rows share a CDR3 protein, they turn into one entry using the most common DNA and genes. The sample has around 350,000 distinct CDR3 sequences on record, 15% to 20% of them singletons. The ten most abundant clones make up under 9% of the sample. The data were obtained in a study of T cell repertoires in cytomegalovirus infection (dated by TCRdb to between 2018 and 2020). Background on the whole study: Donor HLA type was relevant to the analysis, because carriage of CMV infection together with the matching HLA type was indicated by public TCR beta signatures.

Paper-wide results and their limitations: Cumulative frequency of public TCR beta family members discriminated carriers of CMV infection plus the relevant HLA type in this cohort and an independent approximately 370-donor cohort. The ex vivo response was dominated by HLA-C-restricted CMV-specific TCR beta clonotypes, which also provided the single most frequent clonotype in two of eight donors.

Unmatched junction bases come to 4, with V trimmed by 0 bases and J by 5 bases. For CDR1 and CDR2, the germline V gene lists LGHNA and YSLEER. The CDR3, cysteine through phenylalanine, is 14 amino acids long. Only the CDR3 DNA is retained, 42 bases long and in frame from the first base. The sample taken for sequencing was PBMCs. The sequence was obtained from a human donor in good health (CMV status not recorded). Some clones in this sample may be carry-over from other donors' samples. The chain employs TRBV4-3 and TRBJ2-7; TRBD1 lines up with 7 middle nucleotides. The CDR3 has the sequence CASSQEAGTDEQYF. At the DNA level, the sequence is TGCGCCAGCAGCCAAGAGGCCGGGACAGACGAGCAGTACTTC.